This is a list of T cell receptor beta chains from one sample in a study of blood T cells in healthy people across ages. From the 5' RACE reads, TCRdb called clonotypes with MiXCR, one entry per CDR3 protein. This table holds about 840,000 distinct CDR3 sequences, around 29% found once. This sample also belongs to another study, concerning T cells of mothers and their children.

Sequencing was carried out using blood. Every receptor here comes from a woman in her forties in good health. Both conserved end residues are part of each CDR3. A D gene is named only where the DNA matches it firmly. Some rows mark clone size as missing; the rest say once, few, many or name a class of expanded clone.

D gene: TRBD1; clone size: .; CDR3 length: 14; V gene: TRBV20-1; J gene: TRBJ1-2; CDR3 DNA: TGCAGTGCTGTTAAGAACCGGGACAGCCATGGCTACACCTTC; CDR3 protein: CSAVKNRDSHGYTF
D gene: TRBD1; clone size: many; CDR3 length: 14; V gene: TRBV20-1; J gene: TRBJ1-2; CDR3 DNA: TGCAGTGCCCCAGGACAGGGAGTAAACTATGGCTACACCTTC; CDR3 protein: CSAPGQGVNYGYTF
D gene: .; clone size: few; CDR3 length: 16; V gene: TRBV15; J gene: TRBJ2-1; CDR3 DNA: TGTGCCACCAGCAGAGAGGCAGGGTCAGGACTTAATGAGCAGTTCTTC; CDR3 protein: CATSREAGSGLNEQFF
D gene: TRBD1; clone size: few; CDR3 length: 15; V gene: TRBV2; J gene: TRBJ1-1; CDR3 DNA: TGTGCCAGCAGGAAACGGGACAGTGAAATCGCTGAAGCTTTCTTT; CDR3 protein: CASRKRDSEIAEAFF
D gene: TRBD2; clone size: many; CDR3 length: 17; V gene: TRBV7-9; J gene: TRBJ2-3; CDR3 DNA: TGTGCCAGCAGCCCCGCGCTAGCGGGGGCCCTGATTGATACGCAGTATTTT; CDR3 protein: CASSPALAGALIDTQYF
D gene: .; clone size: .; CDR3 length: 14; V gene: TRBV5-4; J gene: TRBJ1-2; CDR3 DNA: TGTGCCAGCAGCTTGGCCGGGGCAGGCACAGGCTACACCTTC; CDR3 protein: CASSLAGAGTGYTF
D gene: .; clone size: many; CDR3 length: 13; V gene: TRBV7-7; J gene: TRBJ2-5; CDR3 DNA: TGTGCCAGCTCGGCCGGACAGCAAGAGACCCAGTACTTC; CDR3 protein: CASSAGQQETQYF
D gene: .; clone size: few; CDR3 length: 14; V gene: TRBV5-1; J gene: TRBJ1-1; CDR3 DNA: TGCGCCAGCAGTCGAGGGGGGGTCAACACTGAAGCTTTCTTT; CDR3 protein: CASSRGGVNTEAFF
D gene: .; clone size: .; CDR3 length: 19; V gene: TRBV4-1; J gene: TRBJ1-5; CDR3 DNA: TGCGCCGGCAGCCAAGGCAGTGTTTTCGGTGGAAGGAGCAATCAGCCCCAGCATTTT; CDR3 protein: CAGSQGSVFGGRSNQPQHF
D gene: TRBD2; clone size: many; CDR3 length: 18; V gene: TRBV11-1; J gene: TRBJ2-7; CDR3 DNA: TGTGCCAGCAGCTTATCGTCCTCGCTAGCGGTGAATATCTACGAGCAGTACTTC; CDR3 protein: CASSLSSSLAVNIYEQYF
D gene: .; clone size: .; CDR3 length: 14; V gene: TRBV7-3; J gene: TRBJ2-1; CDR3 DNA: TGTGCCAGCAGCTTAAACCGACTAGGAAATGAGCAGTTCTTC; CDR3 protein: CASSLNRLGNEQFF
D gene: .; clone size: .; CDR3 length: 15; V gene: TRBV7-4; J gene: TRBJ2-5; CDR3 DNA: TGTGCCAGCAGCTTACCCCGCCCGGGATGGGAGACCCAGGACTTC; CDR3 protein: CASSLPRPGWETQDF
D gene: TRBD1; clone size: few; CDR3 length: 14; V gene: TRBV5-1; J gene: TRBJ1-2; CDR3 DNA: TGCGCCAGCGGCCTCGACAGGGGCCAAGGTGGCTACACCTTC; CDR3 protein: CASGLDRGQGGYTF
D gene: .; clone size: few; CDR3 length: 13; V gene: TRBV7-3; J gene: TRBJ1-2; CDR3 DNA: TGTGCCAGCAGCTTAAGTCAGGATTATGGCTACACCTTC; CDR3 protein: CASSLSQDYGYTF
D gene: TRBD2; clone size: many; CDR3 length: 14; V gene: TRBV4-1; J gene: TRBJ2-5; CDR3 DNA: TGCGCCAGCAGCCAGGGCGGGGGGAAGGAGACCCAGTACTTC; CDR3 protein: CASSQGGGKETQYF
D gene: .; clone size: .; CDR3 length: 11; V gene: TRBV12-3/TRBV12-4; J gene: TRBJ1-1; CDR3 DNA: TGTGCCAGCAGTTTAGGGGTACGAGCTTTCTTT; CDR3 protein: CASSLGVRAFF
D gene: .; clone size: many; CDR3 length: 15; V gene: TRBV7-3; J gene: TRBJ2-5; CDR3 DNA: TGTGCCAGCAGCTTTGGGGGGGCGCAGGGAGAGACCCAGTACTTC; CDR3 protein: CASSFGGAQGETQYF
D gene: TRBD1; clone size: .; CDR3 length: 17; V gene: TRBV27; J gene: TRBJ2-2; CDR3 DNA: TGTGCCAGCAGTCTACTTGGGACAGGGGAAGGCACCGGGGAGCTGTTTTTT; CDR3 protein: CASSLLGTGEGTGELFF
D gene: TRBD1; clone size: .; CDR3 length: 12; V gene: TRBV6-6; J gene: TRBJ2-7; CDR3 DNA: TGTGCCAGCAGCGGGACAGCCCACGAGCAGTACTTC; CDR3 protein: CASSGTAHEQYF
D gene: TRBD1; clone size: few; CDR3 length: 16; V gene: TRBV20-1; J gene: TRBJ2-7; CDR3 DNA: TGCAGTGCTAGAATACCGGGACAGGGGTTCTCCTACGAGCAGTACTTC; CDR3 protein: CSARIPGQGFSYEQYF
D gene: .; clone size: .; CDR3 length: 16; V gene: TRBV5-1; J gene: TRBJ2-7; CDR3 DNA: TGCGCCAGCAGCCTTGGACGAGGGGGGGTCCCCTACGAGCAGTACTTC; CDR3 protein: CASSLGRGGVPYEQYF
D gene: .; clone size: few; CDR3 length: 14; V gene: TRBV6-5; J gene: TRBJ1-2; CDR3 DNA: TGTGCCAGCACCCCGGCGGGCAGATCCTATGGCTACACCTTC; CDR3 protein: CASTPAGRSYGYTF
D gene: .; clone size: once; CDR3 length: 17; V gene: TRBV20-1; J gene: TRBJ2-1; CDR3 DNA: TGCAGTGCTAGAGAGCCTGAAGGGGGGCGGCCCTACAATGAGCAGTTCTTC; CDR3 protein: CSAREPEGGRPYNEQFF
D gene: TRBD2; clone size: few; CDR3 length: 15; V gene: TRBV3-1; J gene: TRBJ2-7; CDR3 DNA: TGTGCCAGCAGCCAAGTCCTAGCGGGGGGCTACGAGCAGTACTTC; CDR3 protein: CASSQVLAGGYEQYF
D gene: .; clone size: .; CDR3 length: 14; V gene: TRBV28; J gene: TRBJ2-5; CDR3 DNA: TGTGCCAGCAGCATCCCCGTGGGGACCGGAGGCCAGTACTTC; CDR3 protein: CASSIPVGTGGQYF
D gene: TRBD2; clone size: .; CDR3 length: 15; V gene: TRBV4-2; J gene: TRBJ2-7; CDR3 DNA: TGTGCCAGCAGCCAAGTACTAGCGGGGGCCTACGAGCGGTACTTC; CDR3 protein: CASSQVLAGAYERYF
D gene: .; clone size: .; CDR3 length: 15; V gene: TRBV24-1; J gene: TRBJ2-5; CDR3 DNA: TGTGCCACTTCACTCGGGGCCGGAGGACAAGAGACCCAGTACTTC; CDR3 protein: CATSLGAGGQETQYF
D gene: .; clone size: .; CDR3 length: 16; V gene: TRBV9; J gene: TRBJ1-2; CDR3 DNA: TGTGCCAGCAGCGTATCGTCGGGGGCGCCTAACTATGGCTACACCTTC; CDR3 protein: CASSVSSGAPNYGYTF
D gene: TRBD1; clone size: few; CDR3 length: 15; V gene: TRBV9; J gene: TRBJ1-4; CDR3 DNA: TGTGCCAGCAGCGAGGTAGGGGGACAGAGTGAAAAACTGTTTTTT; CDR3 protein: CASSEVGGQSEKLFF
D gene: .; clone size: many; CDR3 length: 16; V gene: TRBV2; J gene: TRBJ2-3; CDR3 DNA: TGTGCCAGCACTCGATTACTAGAAGGAGGGGCAGATACGCAGTATTTT; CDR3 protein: CASTRLLEGGADTQYF
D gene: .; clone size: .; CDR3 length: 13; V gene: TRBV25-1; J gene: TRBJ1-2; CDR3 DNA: TGTGCCAGCACGAGGGGTATTGGCAATGGCTACACCTTC; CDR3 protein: CASTRGIGNGYTF